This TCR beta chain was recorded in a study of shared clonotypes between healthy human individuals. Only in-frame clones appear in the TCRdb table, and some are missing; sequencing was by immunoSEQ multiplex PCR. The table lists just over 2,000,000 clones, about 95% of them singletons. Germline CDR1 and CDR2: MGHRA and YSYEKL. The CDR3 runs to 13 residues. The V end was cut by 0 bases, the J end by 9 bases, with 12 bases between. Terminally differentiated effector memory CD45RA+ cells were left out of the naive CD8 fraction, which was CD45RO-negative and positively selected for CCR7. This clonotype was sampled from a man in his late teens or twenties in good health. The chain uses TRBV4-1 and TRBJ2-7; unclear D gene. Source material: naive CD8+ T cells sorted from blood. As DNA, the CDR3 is TGCGCCAGCAGCCAAGAGGGCGGCTGGGGGCAGTACTTC. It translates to CASSQEGGWGQYF.